This TCR beta chain was observed in a study of HIV-infected children after antiretroviral therapy interruption. Noted treatment: PENTA 11 planned treatment interruption arm or continuous ART arm. At least 24 weeks of at least three-drug ART, in children 2 to 15 years. Samples needed at least 5 million viable cryopreserved PBMCs. A 3' RACE protocol on RNA, with unique molecular identifiers, produced the TCR library. TCRdb fed the 3' RACE reads into MiXCR, producing one record per CDR3 protein. The data show about 89,000 distinct CDR3 sequences, with roughly 6.7% seen just once and roughly 1% held by the top ten. The material sequenced was CD45RA+ CD4+ T cells from PBMCs, pooled from several time points, taken from a donor given antiretroviral therapy, either interrupted or continuous. The subset denotes: naive CD4+ CD45RA+ CD45RO- T cells. The TCR sequence derives from a pool of human donors with HIV.

The CDR3 region is CASSLGQGATEAFF. DNA for the CDR3: TGTGCCAGCAGCCTTGGACAGGGAGCCACTGAAGCTTTCTTT. The V gene is TRBV2, the J gene TRBJ1-1, with 8 bases matching TRBD1. The V segment lost 6 bases and the J segment 4 bases; nucleotides outside the gene matches: 7. The CDR3 extends over 14 amino acids. Germline values: CDR1 SNHLY, CDR2 FYNNEI.